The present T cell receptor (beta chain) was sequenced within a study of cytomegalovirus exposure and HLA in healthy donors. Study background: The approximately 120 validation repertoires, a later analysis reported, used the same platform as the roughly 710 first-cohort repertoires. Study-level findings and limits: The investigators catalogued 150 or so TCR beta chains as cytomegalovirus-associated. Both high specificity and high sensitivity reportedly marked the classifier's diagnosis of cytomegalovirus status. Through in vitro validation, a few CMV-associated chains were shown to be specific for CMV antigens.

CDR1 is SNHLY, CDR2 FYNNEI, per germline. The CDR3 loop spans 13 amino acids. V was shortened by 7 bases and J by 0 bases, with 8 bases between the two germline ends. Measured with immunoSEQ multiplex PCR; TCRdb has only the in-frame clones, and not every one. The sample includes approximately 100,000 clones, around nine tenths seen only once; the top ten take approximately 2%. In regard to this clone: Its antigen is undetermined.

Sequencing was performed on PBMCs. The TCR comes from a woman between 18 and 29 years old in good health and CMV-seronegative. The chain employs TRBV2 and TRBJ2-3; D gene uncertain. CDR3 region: CASTGPSTDTQYF. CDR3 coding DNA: TGTGCCAGCACAGGTCCTAGCACAGATACGCAGTATTTT. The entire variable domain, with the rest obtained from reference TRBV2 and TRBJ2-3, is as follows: EPEVTQTPSHQVTQMGQEVILRCVPISNHLYFYWYRQILGQKVEFLVSFYNNEISEKSEIFDDQFSVERPDGSNFTLKIRSTKLEDSAMYFCASTGPSTDTQYFGPGTRLTVL.